This T cell receptor (beta chain) was found in a study of blood T cell repertoires in COVID-19. Study context: PBMCs, B-cell-depleted T cells, or T cells provided the cDNA or gDNA that made up the material.

CDR3 length equals 13 residues. Per germline, CDR1 MNHEY and CDR2 SVGAGI. V was trimmed by 5 bases and J by 5 bases, leaving 10 bases between them. In the study's own analysis: Amplification with reference gene primers provided the estimates of nucleated cell counts. Sequencing was performed with immunoSEQ multiplex PCR; in TCRdb, only in-frame clones are kept and a portion is missing. The V and J calls and clone size come from that table; D and trimming were worked out from the DNA. The table includes 150,000 or so clones, roughly 78% detected once. The chain couples TRBV6-5 to TRBJ2-1; D is perhaps TRBD2 (6 bases). This TCR derives from a human donor with acute or convalescent COVID-19. The donor label of this sample is uncertain. Sequenced sample: peripheral blood. CDR3 nucleotides: TGTGCCAGCAGTCGGGGACTCCACAATGAGCAGTTCTTC. Translated: CASSRGLHNEQFF.